The clone carrying this TCR beta chain showed up just a few times. Its antigen is not known. The sample is drawn from a study of Ad26.COV2.S vaccination and SARS-CoV-2 variants. Overall study context: Within the COV1001 Ad26.COV2.S trial arm, the donor was enrolled. The vaccine Ad26.COV2.S was put into the muscle once, or twice with 56 days between.

Treatment: roughly 20 received Ad26.COV2.S at low or high dose, single or two shots; about 5 received placebo; per-sample allocation not given. The samples were gathered on day 63 after the first injection of vaccine or placebo. Data came from immunoSEQ multiplex PCR; TCRdb stores just in-frame clones and leaves some out. In the table there are around 450,000 clones, approximately 92% of which are singletons. Points from the study as a whole: Assessments of TCR breadth and depth may have underestimated the total T cell responses.

CDR3 length: 20 residues. The ends lost 4 bases at V and 6 bases at J; junction bases unmatched: 21. CDR1 is MNHNS and CDR2 is SASEGT in the germline V gene. Sequenced material: peripheral blood, taken in a trial of Ad26.COV2.S vaccine versus placebo. The receptor comes from a person aged 18-60 years who received the Ad26.COV2.S COVID-19 vaccine or a placebo. This chain connects TRBV6-1 to TRBJ2-2; 9 nucleotides line up with TRBD1. The CDR3 spells CASSGGTGKRLGRRAGELFF. Written as DNA, the CDR3 is TGTGCCAGCAGTGGGGGGACAGGGAAGCGACTAGGTAGAAGGGCCGGGGAGCTGTTTTTT.